What follows is one T cell receptor (beta chain) and its context. Its specific antigen is unknown. No much larger clonotype is one base removed from it; base qualities were not supplied. The donors were healthy, HIV-negative adults who had no recently reported acute infections or vaccinations. Every donor was a Caucasian adult living in Nashville, Tennessee, USA. CD4+ T cells were enriched by magnetic negative selection, after which naive cells were positively selected on CD45RA and the negative fraction was taken as the memory subset. After blood collection by leukapheresis, PBMCs were isolated using Ficoll-Histopaque density gradient centrifugation and then cryopreserved in the vapor phase of liquid nitrogen. Analytical flow cytometry was used to check the purity and quantity of every magnetically sorted T cell population. Genomic DNA was isolated from every sorted fraction and measured by UV absorbance on a Nanodrop 2000c.

TCR CDR3 regions were amplified from genomic DNA by multiplex PCR using the deep immunoSEQ assay. Extracted genomic DNA from each cell subset was spread evenly across all wells of several immunoSEQ 96-well plates, with each plate serving as a replicate. Each replicate PCR for sorted subsets received 150 to 250 ng genomic DNA, equal to roughly 33,000 T cell genomes. The purified libraries were quantified using a Qubit 3.0 fluorometer, sized with a Bioanalyzer 2100, and then quantified again using the KAPA Library Quantification kit. A separate single-read 150-cycle Illumina NextSeq 550 flow cell was used to sequence each immunoSEQ 96-well plate. The published analysis was carried out like this. Because the immunoSEQ output held only junctional sequences and lacked quality scores, the filtering could not match the filtering applied to full-length reads. Sequences were annotated with PyIR, a Python wrapper for IgBLAST v1.9, using IMGT germline references to assign V/J genes and CDR3. Reads with weak V/J assignments (E-value above 1e-6), missing CDR3, stop codons, out-of-frame junctions, or ambiguous translated residues were removed. V3J clonotypes were defined as sequences sharing the same inferred V gene, J gene, and CDR3 amino acid sequence. Percentage overlap between repertoires was computed as shared unique clonotypes divided by the size of the smaller repertoire. RTK rarefaction, the Chao1 estimator, and Recon v2.1 estimates of unobserved clonotypes were used to assess repertoire richness. OLGA was used to compute generation probabilities for all TCRbeta clonotypes that the gDNA method yielded from a handful of donors. Not all clones reach the TCRdb copy of this immuneACCESS table, which keeps in-frame sequences only. Checked studies attribute under half of the gap to unresolved V genes and leave the rest unexplained. Clone size and V and J calls were adopted from that table, with D and trimming inferred from the DNA. Here the sample has some 2,400,000 clones; about 94% occur a single time. The top ten hold 0.1% to 0.15% of the sample.

The data belong to a study of shared clonotypes between healthy human individuals (dated by TCRdb to 2018 to 2020). Describing the broader study: A couple of women and a few men aged 18 to 49 years were included in the cohort. The study deeply sequenced blood TCR repertoires of about 5 healthy adults to estimate repertoire size and the extent of clonotype sharing between individuals. Different laboratories and diverse techniques were used to prepare libraries and sequence TCR repertoires, to increase sequencing depth and limit assay-specific biases. For each donor, three plates each were used for CD4 naive and CD4 memory, two plates were used for CD8 naive, and one plate was used for CD8 memory. Each donor's leukapheresis produced roughly between about 0.8 and 8.9 billion PBMCs.

The study at large found these results: Only blood was sampled, and tissue TCR repertoires likely differ from those in blood. Higher generation probabilities were observed for clonotypes shared by all four sorted-subset donors than for non-shared clonotypes. Based on pairwise subsampling, the degree of clonotype sharing among donors was expected to be affected by sequencing depth. Rarefaction of sorted-subset datasets indicated incomplete sequencing despite the large sequencing depth. Because the study included a small number of donors, the genetic and exposure-history diversity represented was limited. About 4.5% of naive CD4, 3.5% of naive CD8, around 2.3% of memory CD4, and around 0.42% of memory CD8 clonotypes were shared across a few donors. Naive subsets generally had larger estimated clonotype richness than memory subsets.

The sequencing sample was made of naive CD4+ T cells sorted from blood. The cell subset or site label for this specimen denotes: CD45RA+ positively selected. The TCR comes from a young man in good health.

The CDR3 reads CASSLPLGGGPSEQFF. The nucleotide sequence is TGCGCCAGCAGCCTCCCCCTTGGAGGGGGCCCCAGTGAGCAGTTCTTC. The chain is made from TRBV4-1 and TRBJ2-1; matching of 7 bases hints at TRBD1 as the D gene. The germline V gene specifies MGHRA as CDR1 and YSYEKL as CDR2. The CDR3 measures 16 amino acids from cysteine to phenylalanine. The read is trimmed to its CDR3 DNA, 48 bases read in frame from base 1. Trimming at the junction amounts to 4 bases on V and 9 bases on J, and the germline ends lie 22 bases apart.